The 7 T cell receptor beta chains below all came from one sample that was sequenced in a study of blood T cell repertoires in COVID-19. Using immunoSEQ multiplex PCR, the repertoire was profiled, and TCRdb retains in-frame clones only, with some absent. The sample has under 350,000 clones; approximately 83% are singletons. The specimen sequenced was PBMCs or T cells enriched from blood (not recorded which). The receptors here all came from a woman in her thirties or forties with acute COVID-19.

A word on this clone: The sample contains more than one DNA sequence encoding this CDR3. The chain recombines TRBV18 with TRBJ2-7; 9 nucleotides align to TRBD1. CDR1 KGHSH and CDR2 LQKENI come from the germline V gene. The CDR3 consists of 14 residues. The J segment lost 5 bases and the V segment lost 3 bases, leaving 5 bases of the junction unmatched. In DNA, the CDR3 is TGTGCCAGCTCACCCCGGGACAGGGACCACGAGCAGTACTTC. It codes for CASSPRDRDHEQYF. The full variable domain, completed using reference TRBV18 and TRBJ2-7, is NAGVMQNPRHLVRRRGQEARLRCSPMKGHSHVYWYRQLPEEGLKFMVYLQKENIIDESGMPKERFSAEFPKEGPSILRIQQVVRGDSAAYFCASSPRDRDHEQYFGPGTRLTVT.

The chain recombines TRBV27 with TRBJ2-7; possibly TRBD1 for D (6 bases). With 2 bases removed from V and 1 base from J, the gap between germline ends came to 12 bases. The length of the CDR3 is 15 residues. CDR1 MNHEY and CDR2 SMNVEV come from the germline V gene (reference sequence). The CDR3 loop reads CASSLRETGSYEQYF. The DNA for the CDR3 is TGTGCCAGCAGTTTAAGGGAGACAGGTTCCTACGAGCAGTACTTC.

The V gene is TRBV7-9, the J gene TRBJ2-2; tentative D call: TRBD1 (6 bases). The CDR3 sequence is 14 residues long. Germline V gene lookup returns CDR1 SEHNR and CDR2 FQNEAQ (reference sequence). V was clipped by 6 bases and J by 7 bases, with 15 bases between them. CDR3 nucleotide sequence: TGTGCCAGCAGAGAAACAGGGTTCCGCGGGGAGCTGTTTTTT. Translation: CASRETGFRGELFF.

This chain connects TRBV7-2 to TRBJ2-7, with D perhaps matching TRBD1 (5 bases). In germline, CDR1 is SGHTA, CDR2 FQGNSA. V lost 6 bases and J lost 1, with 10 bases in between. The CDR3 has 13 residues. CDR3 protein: CASSFRQSYEQYF. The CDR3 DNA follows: TGTGCCAGCAGTTTTAGACAGTCCTACGAGCAGTACTTC.

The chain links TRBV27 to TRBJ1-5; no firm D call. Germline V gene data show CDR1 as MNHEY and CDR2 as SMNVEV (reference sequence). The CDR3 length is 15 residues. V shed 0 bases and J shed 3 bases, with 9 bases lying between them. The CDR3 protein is CASSLSHSNNQPQHF. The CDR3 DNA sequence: TGTGCCAGCAGTTTATCCCACAGTAACAATCAGCCCCAGCATTTT.

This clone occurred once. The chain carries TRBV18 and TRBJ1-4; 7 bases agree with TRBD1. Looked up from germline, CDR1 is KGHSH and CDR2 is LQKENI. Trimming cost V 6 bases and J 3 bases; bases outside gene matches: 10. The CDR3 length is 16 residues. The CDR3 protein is CASSVEDRSANEKLFF. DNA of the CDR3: TGTGCCAGCTCGGTTGAGGACAGGTCCGCTAATGAAAAACTGTTTTTT.

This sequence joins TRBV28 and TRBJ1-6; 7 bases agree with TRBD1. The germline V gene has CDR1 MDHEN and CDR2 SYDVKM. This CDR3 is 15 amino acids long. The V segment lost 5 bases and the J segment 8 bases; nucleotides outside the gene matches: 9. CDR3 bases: TGTGCCAGCAGTCCCAGGACAGGCTGGGATTCACCCCTCCACTTT. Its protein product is CASSPRTGWDSPLHF.